This T cell receptor beta chain was sequenced in a study of T cell responses to AZD1222 COVID-19 vaccine. General study findings and limits: A rise in Spike-specific TCR breadth and depth followed two AZD1222 doses. In all cases, repertoires were sampled only after the peak T cell response.

A word on this clone: Antigen unknown.

Sequenced by immunoSEQ multiplex PCR; TCRdb stores in-frame clones only, minus some. The sample carries some 180,000 clones, around 94% recorded once. Trimming took off 8 bases at V and 2 bases at J, with 22 bases between the two ends. Germline CDR1 LGHDT, CDR2 YNNKEL (reference sequence). The CDR3 loop spans 16 amino acids. This specimen consisted of peripheral blood, obtained 28 days after the second dose of the MenACWY control vaccine. V gene TRBV3-1 (or the pseudogene TRBV3-2) combines with J gene TRBJ2-7; weak D call: TRBD1 (5 bases). This TCR was sampled from an adult who received the MenACWY meningococcal vaccine as a control. The CDR3 protein is CASALSPSGIAYEQYF. DNA of the CDR3: TGTGCCAGCGCCCTCTCCCCCTCAGGGATAGCCTACGAGCAGTACTTC.